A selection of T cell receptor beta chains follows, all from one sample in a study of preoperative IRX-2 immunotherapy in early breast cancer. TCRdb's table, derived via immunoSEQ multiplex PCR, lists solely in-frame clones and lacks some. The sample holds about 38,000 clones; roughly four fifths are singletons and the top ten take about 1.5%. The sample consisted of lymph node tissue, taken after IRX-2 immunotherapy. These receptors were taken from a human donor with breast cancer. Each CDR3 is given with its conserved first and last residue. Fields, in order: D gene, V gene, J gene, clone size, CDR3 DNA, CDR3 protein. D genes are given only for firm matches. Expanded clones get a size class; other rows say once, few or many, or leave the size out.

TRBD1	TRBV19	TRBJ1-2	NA	TGTGCCAGTAGTAGACAGGGGAACTATGGCTACACCTTC	CASSRQGNYGYTF
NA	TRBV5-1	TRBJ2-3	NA	TGCGCCAGCAGCTTCCGCCAACCCAGCACAGATACGCAGTATTTT	CASSFRQPSTDTQYF
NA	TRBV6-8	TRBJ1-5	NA	TGTGCCAGCTCTAGGGTCGAAAAATCTCAGCCCCAGCATTTT	CASSRVEKSQPQHF
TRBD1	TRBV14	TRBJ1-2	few	TGTGCCAGCAGCCAAGATTGGACAGGGAGGGGCTCCTATGGCTACACCTTC	CASSQDWTGRGSYGYTF
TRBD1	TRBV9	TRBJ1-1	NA	TGTGCCAGCAAACTACAGGGGATTAACACTGAAGCTTTCTTT	CASKLQGINTEAFF
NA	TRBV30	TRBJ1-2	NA	TGTGCCTGGAGGACACGGTCTGCTGATGGCTACACCTTC	CAWRTRSADGYTF
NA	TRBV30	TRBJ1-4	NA	TGTGCCTGGAGTGTACTTAAAAATGAAAAACTGTTTTTT	CAWSVLKNEKLFF
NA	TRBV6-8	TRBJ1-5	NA	TGTGCCAGCAGCAAAGGACGGCTGACGAATCAGCCCCAGCATTTT	CASSKGRLTNQPQHF
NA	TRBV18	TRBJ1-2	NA	TGTGCCAGCTCACTCAGTTCTGGGGAACCCTATGGCTACACCTTC	CASSLSSGEPYGYTF
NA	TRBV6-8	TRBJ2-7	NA	TGTGCCAGCAGCCCCCCGAGAACTCGGGAGCAGTACTTC	CASSPPRTREQYF
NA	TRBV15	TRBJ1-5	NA	TGTGCCACCAGCAGAGATCCGAACAGGTGGGATCAGCCCCAGCATTTT	CATSRDPNRWDQPQHF
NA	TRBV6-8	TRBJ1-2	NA	TGTGCCAGCAGTGACTCAGGGCGGCCCCATGGCTACACCTTC	CASSDSGRPHGYTF
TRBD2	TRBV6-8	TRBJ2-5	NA	TGTGCCACCGGGACTAGCGGGAGCTCCCAAGAGACCCAGTACTTC	CATGTSGSSQETQYF
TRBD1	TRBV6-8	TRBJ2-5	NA	TGTGCCAGCAGTTATTCCCCCGACAGGGATGAAGAGACCCAGTACTTC	CASSYSPDRDEETQYF
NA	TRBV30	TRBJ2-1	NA	TGTGCCTGGAGTGTCAACAGGGCGGGTAATGAGCAGTTCTTC	CAWSVNRAGNEQFF
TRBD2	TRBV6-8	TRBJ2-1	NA	TGTGCCAGCATCTACTTAGCGGGGAGCGAGCAGTTCTTC	CASIYLAGSEQFF
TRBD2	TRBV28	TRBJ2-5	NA	TGTGCCAGCAGTTTACCTGGGACTAGGGGCGAGACCCAGTACTTC	CASSLPGTRGETQYF
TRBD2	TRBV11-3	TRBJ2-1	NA	TGTGCCAGCAGCCCTCCCGGACTAGCGGGGGGGTACAATGAGCAGTTCTTC	CASSPPGLAGGYNEQFF
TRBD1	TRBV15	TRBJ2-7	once	TGTGCCACCAGCAGAGTGATGCGGACAGGGGGGCAGCAGTACTTC	CATSRVMRTGGQQYF
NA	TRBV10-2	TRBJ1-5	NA	TGCGCCAGCAGTGAGTCGAGGCCCAACGGCAATCAGCCCCAGCATTTT	CASSESRPNGNQPQHF
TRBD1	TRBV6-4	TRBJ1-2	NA	TGTGCCAGCAGATCGGGACAGCTCTATGGCTACACCTTC	CASRSGQLYGYTF
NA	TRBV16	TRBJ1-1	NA	TGTGCCAGCAGCCCAAAGGTCTCGAACACTGAAGCTTTCTTT	CASSPKVSNTEAFF
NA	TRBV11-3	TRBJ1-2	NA	TGTGCCAGCAGCCCATCCGAGGGACAAATTTGGGGCTACACCTTC	CASSPSEGQIWGYTF
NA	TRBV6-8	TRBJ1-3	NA	TGTGCCAGCAGTACCTGGCCGGGGGACTCTGGAAACACCATATATTTT	CASSTWPGDSGNTIYF
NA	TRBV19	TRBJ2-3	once	TGTGCCAGTAGTATAGCTCAGGGGCGGGATACGCAGTATTTT	CASSIAQGRDTQYF
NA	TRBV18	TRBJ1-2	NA	TGTGCCAGCTCACCACCCAGGGTGAACTATGGCTACACCTTC	CASSPPRVNYGYTF
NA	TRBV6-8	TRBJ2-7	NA	TGTGCCAGCAGTTACGGGTGGCAGGGCTACGAGCAGTACTTC	CASSYGWQGYEQYF
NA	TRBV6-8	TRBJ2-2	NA	TGTGCCAGCAAACGGGGTCAAGCCGGGGAGCTGTTTTTT	CASKRGQAGELFF
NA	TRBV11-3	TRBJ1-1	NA	TGTGCCAGCAGCTTATTGGACATGAACACTGAAGCTTTCTTT	CASSLLDMNTEAFF
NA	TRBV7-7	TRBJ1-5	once	TGTGCCAGCAGCTTTTTGGGTTATAGCAATCAGCCCCAGCATTTT	CASSFLGYSNQPQHF
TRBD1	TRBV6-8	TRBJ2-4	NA	TGTGCCAGCAGCGGGACAGGGAGGATCCACATTCAGTACTTC	CASSGTGRIHIQYF
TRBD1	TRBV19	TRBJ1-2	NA	TGTGCCAGTAGTATGGGGATAGGGGGCAAGTATGGCTACACTTTC	CASSMGIGGKYGYTF
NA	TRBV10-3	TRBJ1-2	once	TGTGCCATCAGTGAGTATCGGATGGACTATGGCTACACCTTC	CAISEYRMDYGYTF
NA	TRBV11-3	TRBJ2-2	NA	TGTGCCAGCAGCCACTCCGGGACTCCTAAGACCGGGGAGCTGTTTTTT	CASSHSGTPKTGELFF
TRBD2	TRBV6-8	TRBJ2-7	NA	TGTGCCAGCAGTTACTCTAGCGGGGCTACCTACGAGCAGTACTTC	CASSYSSGATYEQYF
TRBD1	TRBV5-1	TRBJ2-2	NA	TGCGCCAGCAGATCGGTGAGGGGGCTCGTTACCGGGGAGCTGTTTTTT	CASRSVRGLVTGELFF
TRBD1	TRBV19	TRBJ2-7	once	TGTGCCAGTAGTATTACAGGGGGGTACGAGCAGTACTTC	CASSITGGYEQYF
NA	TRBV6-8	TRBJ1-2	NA	TGTGCCAGCACCCCAGGGGCGGGCTATGGCTACACCTTC	CASTPGAGYGYTF
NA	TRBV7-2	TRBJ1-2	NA	TGTGCCAGAAGCCTTAGGCAGAGGGCGGTGACTTTGAACTATGGCTACACCTTC	CARSLRQRAVTLNYGYTF
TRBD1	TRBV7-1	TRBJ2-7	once	TGTGCCAGCAGCTCTCGGACAGGGGATGCACGAGACGAGCAGTACTTC	CASSSRTGDARDEQYF
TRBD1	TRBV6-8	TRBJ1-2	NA	TGTGCCAGCAGGACCATTTCGACAGGGGAGGATGGCTACACCTTC	CASRTISTGEDGYTF
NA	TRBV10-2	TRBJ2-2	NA	TGCGCCAGCACCAAACAGGGCCCGGCCGGGGAGCTGTTTTTT	CASTKQGPAGELFF
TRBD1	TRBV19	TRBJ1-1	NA	TGTGCCAGTAGACTACAGGGGACCACTGAAGCTTTCTTT	CASRLQGTTEAFF
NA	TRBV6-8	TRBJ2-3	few	TGTGCCAGCAGTGAGTCCCCGATGAGGACAGATACGCAGTATTTT	CASSESPMRTDTQYF
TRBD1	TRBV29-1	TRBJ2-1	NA	TGCAGCGTCTGTTTTGGACAGGGCCTGAGACGGCCCCCCAATGAGCAGTTCTTC	CSVCFGQGLRRPPNEQFF
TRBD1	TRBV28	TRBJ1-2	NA	TGTGCCATTACGGACAGGGCCTCTGGCTACACCTTC	CAITDRASGYTF
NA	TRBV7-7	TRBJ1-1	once	TGTGCCAGCAGCTTAACGTGGGGGAACACTGAAGCTTTCTTT	CASSLTWGNTEAFF
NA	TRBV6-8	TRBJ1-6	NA	TGTGCCAGCAGTTACGGTAGGAGGGATTCACCCCTCCACTTT	CASSYGRRDSPLHF
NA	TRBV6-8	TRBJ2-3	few	TGTGCCAGCAGGAGATCGAGGGGGGCCGAGACAGATACGCAGTATTTT	CASRRSRGAETDTQYF
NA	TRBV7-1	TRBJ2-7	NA	TGTGCCAGCAGCTTAGGTCCAGGGAAATTTGGGCAGTACTTC	CASSLGPGKFGQYF
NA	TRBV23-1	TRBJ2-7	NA	TGCGCCAGCAGTCAAACAGGGCCCTACGAGCAGTACTTC	CASSQTGPYEQYF
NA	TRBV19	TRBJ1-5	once	TGTGCCAGTAGTGCCGAGTTTCAGCCCCAGCATTTT	CASSAEFQPQHF
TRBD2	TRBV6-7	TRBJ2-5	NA	TGTGCCAGCAGGCCCCCGGGCAGCGGGGGTAGAGAGACCCAGTACTTC	CASRPPGSGGRETQYF
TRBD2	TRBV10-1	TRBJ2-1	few	TGCGCCAGAAGGACTAGCGGGGAATCTTGCTCCTACAATGAGCAGTTCTTC	CARRTSGESCSYNEQFF
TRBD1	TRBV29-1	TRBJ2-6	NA	TGCAGCGTCTGGACAGGGGGCGATTCTGGGGCCAACGTCCTGACTTTC	CSVWTGGDSGANVLTF